This T cell receptor beta chain was identified during a study of Graves' ophthalmopathy and Graves' hyperthyroidism. Findings of the study overall: Detection in blood was also observed for most expanded thyroid clonotypes above 0.001 frequency.

In its sample, this clonotype was seen many times. The antigen is undetermined. RNA transcripts served as template for amplifying TCR beta CDR3 sequences. HTBI-primed first-round RT-PCR preceded second-round multiplex PCR. TCRdb recomputed calls from the multiplex PCR reads with MiXCR, one row per CDR3 protein. There are tens of thousands of distinct CDR3 sequences in the sample; more than 40% occur only once, and 4.5% to 5% lies in the top ten. Germline-derived CDR1 and CDR2 are SNHLY and FYNNEI. The CDR3 runs to 14 residues. The germline V and J ends were trimmed by 6 bases and 2 bases, with 11 bases remaining between them.

Sequencing was done on a sample of peripheral blood. The receptor was isolated from an adult woman with Graves' ophthalmopathy. This rearrangement joins TRBV2 to TRBJ2-1; D may be TRBD2 (6 bases). As DNA, the CDR3 is TGTGCCAGCAGAGTGGGGGGAGCCTACAATGAGCAGTTCTTC. Amino acid sequence: CASRVGGAYNEQFF.